A selection of T cell receptor beta chains follows, all from one sample in a study of T cell responses to AZD1222 COVID-19 vaccine. TCRdb's table, derived via immunoSEQ multiplex PCR, lists solely in-frame clones and lacks some. The sample includes 150,000 or so clones, approximately 89% of them seen just once. The material was peripheral blood, obtained on day 0 of AZD1222 vaccination. These receptor sequences come from an adult in good health. CDR3s leave out the opening cysteine and the closing phenylalanine or tryptophan.

V	J	CDR3
TRBV19	TRBJ1-2	ASRTGPTRNYGYT
TRBV5-5	TRBJ1-2	ASSRDIGRYGYT
TRBV3-1/TRBV3-2	TRBJ1-1	ASSQGRVKVNTEAF
TRBV7-2	TRBJ2-5	ASSLRPIGGRKGWETQY
TRBV5-1	TRBJ1-1	ASSLEQGARTEAF
TRBV5-1	TRBJ1-1	ASSKGQGYDTEAF
TRBV5-1	TRBJ2-6	ASSQSGTGANVLT
TRBV4-2	TRBJ2-7	ASSQDNSGKNREY
TRBV30	TRBJ1-4	AWSPGPVYEKLF
TRBV13	TRBJ2-1	ASRISGTHNEQF
TRBV5-1	TRBJ1-3	ASRTGGTGNTIY
TRBV6-5	TRBJ1-1	ASSRGGREAF
TRBV5-1	TRBJ2-7	ASSLPGQVHEQY
TRBV20-1	TRBJ1-2	SAMEGA
TRBV7-2	TRBJ2-1	ASSLVSRRLADNNEQF
TRBV11-3	TRBJ2-7	ASSLTSPYEQY
TRBV20-1	TRBJ1-2	SARNGYT
TRBV9	TRBJ1-4	ASSPSGRRVEKLF
TRBV6-5	TRBJ1-1	ASSLGQGNSEAF
TRBV13	TRBJ1-2	ASSSLLRSGYT
TRBV12-5	TRBJ1-1	ASGGTALGGEAF
TRBV27	TRBJ2-7	ASSPGAKANEQY
TRBV30	TRBJ1-1	AWTRDRTPEAF
TRBV12-3/TRBV12-4	TRBJ2-3	ASSPDLEDTQY
TRBV6-5	TRBJ2-7	ASSRTGGEYEQY
TRBV10-3	TRBJ2-2	AISPGTSKSKVGELF
TRBV7-9	TRBJ2-7	ASSPRVASPT
TRBV6-1	TRBJ2-1	ASSDLGTPPYNEQF
TRBV7-2	TRBJ1-2	ASSLAPVRGGGYT
TRBV19	TRBJ2-2	ASSQLAGVRELF
TRBV7-2	TRBJ2-7	ASSLGQDYEQY
TRBV28	TRBJ2-5	ASRPHGTGQETQY
TRBV28	TRBJ2-7	ASRRTGGGSYEQY
TRBV6-5	TRBJ1-2	ASSPGGQHYGYT
TRBV10-3	TRBJ2-3	AISESHKRVGTDTQY
TRBV7-3	TRBJ2-1	ASSLRAPNEQF
TRBV30	TRBJ2-2	AWSGLAGVTTGELF
TRBV5-1	TRBJ1-2	ASSPDRGKGYT
TRBV23-1	TRBJ2-7	ASSQSGTPRLYEQY
TRBV3-1/TRBV3-2	TRBJ2-7	ASSQDRREQY
TRBV7-8	TRBJ1-6	ASSLAYRGGSYNSPLH
TRBV7-9	TRBJ2-7	ASNLGDSYEQY
TRBV19	TRBJ1-5	ASRDRPLRNQPQH
TRBV7-2	TRBJ2-7	ASSLWSGLAGGAEQY
TRBV28	TRBJ2-7	ASSLRGRAGHYEQY
TRBV11-3	TRBJ2-1	ASSLSAGYEQF
TRBV24-1	TRBJ2-2	AGIIGTGPRTNTGELF
TRBV18	TRBJ1-2	ASSLVPGFGYT
TRBV2	TRBJ2-1	ASQSSISYNEQF
TRBV25-1	TRBJ2-7	ASRTVGGRYEQY
TRBV29-1	TRBJ2-3	SVTGRYTDTQY
TRBV6-5	TRBJ2-7	ASSYDRGEQY
TRBV28	TRBJ2-1	STRLAAYGNEQF
TRBV7-3	TRBJ2-1	ASSPRLAGKDEQF
TRBV7-3	TRBJ2-7	ASSSQGLSAEQY
TRBV28	TRBJ1-5	ASSLQPQH
TRBV16	TRBJ2-5	ASSYTLTGGPIQETQY
TRBV28	TRBJ1-4	ASSSPTLRGEKLF
TRBV29-1	TRBJ2-5	SVVKSGGGTQY
TRBV28	TRBJ1-2	ASRPPTILGPQGYGYT